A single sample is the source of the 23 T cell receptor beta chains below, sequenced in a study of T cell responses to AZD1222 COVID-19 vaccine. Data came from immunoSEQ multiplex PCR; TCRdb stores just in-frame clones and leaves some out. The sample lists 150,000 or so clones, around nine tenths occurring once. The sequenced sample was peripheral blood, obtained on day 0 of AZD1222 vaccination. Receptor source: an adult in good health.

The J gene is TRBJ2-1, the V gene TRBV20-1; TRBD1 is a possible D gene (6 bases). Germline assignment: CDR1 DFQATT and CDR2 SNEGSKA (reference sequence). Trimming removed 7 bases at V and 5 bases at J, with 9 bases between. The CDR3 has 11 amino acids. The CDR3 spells CSGRGHNEQFF. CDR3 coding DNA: TGCAGTGGCAGGGGCCACAATGAGCAGTTCTTC.

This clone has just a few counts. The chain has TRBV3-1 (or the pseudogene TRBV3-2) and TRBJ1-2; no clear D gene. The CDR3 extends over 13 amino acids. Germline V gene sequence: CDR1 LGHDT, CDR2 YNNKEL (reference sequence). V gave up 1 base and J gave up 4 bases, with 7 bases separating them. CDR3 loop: CASSQAVSYGYTF. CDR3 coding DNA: TGTGCCAGCAGCCAAGCTGTAAGCTATGGCTACACCTTC.

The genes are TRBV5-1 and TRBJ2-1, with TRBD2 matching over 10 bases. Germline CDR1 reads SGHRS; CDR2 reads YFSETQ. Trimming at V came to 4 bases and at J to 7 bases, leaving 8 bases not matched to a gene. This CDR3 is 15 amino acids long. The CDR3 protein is CASSKGLAAANEQFF. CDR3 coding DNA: TGCGCCAGCAGCAAAGGACTAGCGGCCGCAAATGAGCAGTTCTTC.

The CDR3 region is CASSLLDSGEQYF. The CDR3 nucleotides are TGTGCCAGCAGCTTACTTGACAGCGGGGAGCAGTACTTC. This sequence joins TRBV5-4 and TRBJ2-7, with D perhaps matching TRBD2 (6 bases). In germline, CDR1 is SGHNT, CDR2 YYREEE (reference sequence). This CDR3 has 13 amino acids. V was trimmed by 2 bases and J by 7 bases, leaving 13 bases between them.

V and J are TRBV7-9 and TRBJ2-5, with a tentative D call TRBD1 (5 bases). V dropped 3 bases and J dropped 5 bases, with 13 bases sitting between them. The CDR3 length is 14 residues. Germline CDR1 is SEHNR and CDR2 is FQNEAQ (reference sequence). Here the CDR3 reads CASSFEGPGETQYF. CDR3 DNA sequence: TGTGCCAGCAGCTTTGAAGGGCCAGGGGAGACCCAGTACTTC.

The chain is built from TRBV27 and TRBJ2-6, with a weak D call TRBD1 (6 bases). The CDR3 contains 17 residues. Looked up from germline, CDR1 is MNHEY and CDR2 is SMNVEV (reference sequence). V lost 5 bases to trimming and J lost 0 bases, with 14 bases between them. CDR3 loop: CASSQYRVSSGANVLTF. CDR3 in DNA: TGTGCCAGCAGTCAATACAGGGTCTCCTCTGGGGCCAACGTCCTGACTTTC.

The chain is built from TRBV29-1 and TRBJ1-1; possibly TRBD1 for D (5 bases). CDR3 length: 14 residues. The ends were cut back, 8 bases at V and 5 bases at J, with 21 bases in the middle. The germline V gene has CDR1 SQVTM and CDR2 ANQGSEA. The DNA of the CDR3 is TGCAGCTCAGGAAGGGACGGCGGTAGAACTGAAGCTTTCTTT. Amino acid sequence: CSSGRDGGRTEAFF.

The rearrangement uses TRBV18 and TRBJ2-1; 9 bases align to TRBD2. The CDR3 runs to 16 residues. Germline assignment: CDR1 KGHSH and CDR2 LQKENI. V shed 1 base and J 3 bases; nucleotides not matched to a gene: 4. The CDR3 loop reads CASSPLSSGDYNEQFF. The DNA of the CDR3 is TGTGCCAGCTCACCACTTTCTAGCGGGGACTACAATGAGCAGTTCTTC.

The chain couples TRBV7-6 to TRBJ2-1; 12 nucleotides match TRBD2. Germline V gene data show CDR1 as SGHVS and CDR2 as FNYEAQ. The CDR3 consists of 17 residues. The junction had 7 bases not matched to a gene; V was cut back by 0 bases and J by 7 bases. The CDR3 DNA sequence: TGTGCCAGCAGCTTAGCCCTTCTAGCGGGAGGGGGTAATGAGCAGTTCTTC. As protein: CASSLALLAGGGNEQFF.

DNA for the CDR3: TGTGCCAACACTAGCGGGTACACAGATACGCAGTATTTT. It translates to CANTSGYTDTQYF. The chain has TRBV2 and TRBJ2-3; TRBD2 matches at 9 bases. The CDR3 consists of 13 residues. Germline V gene lookup returns CDR1 SNHLY and CDR2 FYNNEI. Trimming took 10 bases from V and 2 from J; bases not matched to a gene: 4.

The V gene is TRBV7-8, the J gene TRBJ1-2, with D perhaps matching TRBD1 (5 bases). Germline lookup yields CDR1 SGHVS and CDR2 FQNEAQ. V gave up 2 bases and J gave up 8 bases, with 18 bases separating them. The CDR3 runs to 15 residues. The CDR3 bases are TGTGCCAGCAGCTTACCCTCCCCGGGGCGGGGGGGCTACACCTTC. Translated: CASSLPSPGRGGYTF.

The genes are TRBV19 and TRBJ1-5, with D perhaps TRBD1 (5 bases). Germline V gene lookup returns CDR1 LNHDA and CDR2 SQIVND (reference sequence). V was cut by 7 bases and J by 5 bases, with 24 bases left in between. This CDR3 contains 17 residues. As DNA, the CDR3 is TGTGCCAGTACTGAAATGAGCGGGGGGACGTGGGATCAGCCCCAGCATTTT. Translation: CASTEMSGGTWDQPQHF.

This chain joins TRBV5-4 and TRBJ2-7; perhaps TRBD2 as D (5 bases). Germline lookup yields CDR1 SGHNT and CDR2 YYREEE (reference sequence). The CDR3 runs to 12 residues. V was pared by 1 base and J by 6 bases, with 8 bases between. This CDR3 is CASSLNAGEQYF. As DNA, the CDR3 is TGTGCCAGCAGCTTGAATGCGGGCGAGCAGTACTTC.

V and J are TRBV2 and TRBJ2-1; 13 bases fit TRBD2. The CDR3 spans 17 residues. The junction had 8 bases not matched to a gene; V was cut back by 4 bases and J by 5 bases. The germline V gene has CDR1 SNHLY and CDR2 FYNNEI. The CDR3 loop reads CASSAPTSGRTHNEQFF. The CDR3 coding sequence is TGTGCCAGCAGTGCCCCGACTAGCGGGAGGACCCACAATGAGCAGTTCTTC.

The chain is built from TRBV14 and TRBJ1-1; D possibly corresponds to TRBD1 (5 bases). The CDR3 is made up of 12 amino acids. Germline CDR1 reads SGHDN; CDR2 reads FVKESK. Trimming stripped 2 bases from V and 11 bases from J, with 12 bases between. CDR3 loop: CASSQSRVAAFF. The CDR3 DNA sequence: TGTGCCAGCAGCCAATCCAGGGTTGCCGCTTTCTTT.

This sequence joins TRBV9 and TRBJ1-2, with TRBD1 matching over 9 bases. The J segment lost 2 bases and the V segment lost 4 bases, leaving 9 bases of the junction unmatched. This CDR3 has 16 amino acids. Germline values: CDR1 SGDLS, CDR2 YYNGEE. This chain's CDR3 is CASSRGGQGNNYGYTF. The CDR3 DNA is TGTGCCAGCAGCAGAGGGGGACAGGGTAACAACTATGGCTACACCTTC.

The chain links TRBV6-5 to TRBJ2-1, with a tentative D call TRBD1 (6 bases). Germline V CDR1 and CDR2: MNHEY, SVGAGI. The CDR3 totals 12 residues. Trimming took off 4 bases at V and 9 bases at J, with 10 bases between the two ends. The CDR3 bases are TGTGCCAGCAGTTCCACAGGGACTGAGCAGTTCTTC. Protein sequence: CASSSTGTEQFF.

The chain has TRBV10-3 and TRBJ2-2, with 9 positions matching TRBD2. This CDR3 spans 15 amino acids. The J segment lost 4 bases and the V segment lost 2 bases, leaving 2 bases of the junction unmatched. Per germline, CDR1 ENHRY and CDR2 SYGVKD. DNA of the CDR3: TGTGCCATCAGTGAGGCTAGCGGGATCACCGGGGAGCTGTTTTTT. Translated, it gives CAISEASGITGELFF.

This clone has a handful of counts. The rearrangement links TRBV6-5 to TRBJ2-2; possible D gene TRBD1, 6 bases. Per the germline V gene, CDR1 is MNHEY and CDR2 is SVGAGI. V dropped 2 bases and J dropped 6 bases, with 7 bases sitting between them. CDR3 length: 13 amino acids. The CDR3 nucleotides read TGTGCCAGCAGTTACGAGGGGGCCGGGGAGCTGTTTTTT. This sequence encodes CASSYEGAGELFF.

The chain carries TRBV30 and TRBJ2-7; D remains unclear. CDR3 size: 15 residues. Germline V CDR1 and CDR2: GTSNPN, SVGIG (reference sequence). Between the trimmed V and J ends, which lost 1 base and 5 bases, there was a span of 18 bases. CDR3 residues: CAWSDPAVRAHEQYF. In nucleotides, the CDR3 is TGTGCCTGGAGTGACCCCGCTGTTAGGGCCCACGAGCAGTACTTC.

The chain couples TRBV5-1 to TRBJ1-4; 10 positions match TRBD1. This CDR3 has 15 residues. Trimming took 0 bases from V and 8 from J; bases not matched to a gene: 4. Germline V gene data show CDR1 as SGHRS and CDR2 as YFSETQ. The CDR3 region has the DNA TGCGCCAGCAGCTTGGCGGGGACAGGGGACGAAAAACTGTTTTTT. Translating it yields CASSLAGTGDEKLFF. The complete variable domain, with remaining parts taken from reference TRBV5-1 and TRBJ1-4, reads KAGVTQTPRYLIKTRGQQVTLSCSPISGHRSVSWYQQTPGQGLQFLFEYFSETQRNKGNFPGRFSGRQFSNSRSEMNVSTLELGDSALYLCASSLAGTGDEKLFFGSGTQLSVL.

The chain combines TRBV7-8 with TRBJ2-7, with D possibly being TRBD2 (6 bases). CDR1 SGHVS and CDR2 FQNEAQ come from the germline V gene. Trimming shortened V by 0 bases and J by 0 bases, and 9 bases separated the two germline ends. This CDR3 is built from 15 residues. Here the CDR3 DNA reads TGTGCCAGCAGCTTAGCGGAGGGGAGCTCCTACGAGCAGTACTTC. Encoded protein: CASSLAEGSSYEQYF. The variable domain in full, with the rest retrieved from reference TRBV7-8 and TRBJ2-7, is GAGVSQSPRYKVAKRGQDVALRCDPISGHVSLFWYQQALGQGPEFLTYFQNEAQLDKSGLPSDRFFAERPEGSVSTLKIQRTQQEDSAVYLCASSLAEGSSYEQYFGPGTRLTVT.

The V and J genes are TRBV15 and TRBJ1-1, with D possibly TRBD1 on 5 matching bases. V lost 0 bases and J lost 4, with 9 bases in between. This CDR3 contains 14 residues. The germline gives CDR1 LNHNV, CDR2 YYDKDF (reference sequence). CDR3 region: CATSRDPQGTEAFF. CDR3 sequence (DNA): TGTGCCACCAGCAGAGATCCCCAGGGCACTGAAGCTTTCTTT. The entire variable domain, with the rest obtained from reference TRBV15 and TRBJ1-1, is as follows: DAMVIQNPRYQVTQFGKPVTLSCSQTLNHNVMYWYQQKSSQAPKLLFHYYDKDFNNEADTPDNFQSRRPNTSFCFLDIRSPGLGDTAMYLCATSRDPQGTEAFFGQGTRLTVV.